This TCR beta chain appears in the sequencing data of a study of shared clonotypes between healthy human individuals. Overall study: CD8 memory received one plate per donor, CD8 naive two, CD4 memory three and CD4 naive three. Overall study findings and caveats: For naive CD4 cells, approximately 5% of clonotypes were shared across a handful of donors.

The CDR3 length is 14 residues. V trimming: 5 bases; J trimming: 2 bases; junction bases outside the gene matches: 6. Germline V gene sequence: CDR1 LNHDA, CDR2 SQIVND (reference sequence). Source study methods: ImmunoSEQ yielded junction-only sequences lacking quality scores, so filtering differed. Profiled with immunoSEQ multiplex PCR; TCRdb holds only in-frame clones, not every one. D and trimming come from the DNA, and the V and J calls and clone size come from that table. The data hold approximately 2,000,000 clones, with approximately 92% observed a single time. Terminally differentiated effector memory CD45RA+ cells were left out of the naive CD8 fraction, which was CD45RO-negative and positively selected for CCR7. All donors were healthy HIV-negative adults lacking recent acute infections or vaccinations. For this clone: Its antigen is not known.

The rearrangement joins TRBV19 to TRBJ2-7; TRBD1 aligns across 7 bases. The origin of this receptor is a man aged 18 to 29 in good health. Some clones in this sample may be carry-over from other donors' samples. Specimen: naive CD8+ T cells from PBMCs. The DNA of the CDR3 is TGTGCCAGTAGTCCCGGACAGGACCCCTACGAGCAGTACTTC. It is translated as CASSPGQDPYEQYF.